This T cell receptor (beta chain) was sequenced for a study of CD8+CD57+ T cells in acquired aplastic anemia. Study-level background: DNA per sorted CD4+ or CD8+ sample ranged 0.2 to 27.4 ug, averaging 3.2 ug.

Deletions cut 5 bases from V and 1 base from J, with 5 bases between. Germline V gene lookup returns CDR1 SEHNR and CDR2 FQNEAQ (reference sequence). The CDR3 runs to 12 residues. In this sample, this clonotype turned up many times. Using genomic DNA as the template, TCR beta VDJ and CDR3 profiling was carried out. TCRdb re-derived calls from the reads in MiXCR, one entry per CDR3 protein. Among about 270,000 distinct CDR3 sequences listed, 56% were seen once. What was sequenced was sorted CD4+, CD8+, or CD8+CD57+ T cells (not recorded which) from PBMCs. The chain joins TRBV7-9 to TRBJ1-1, with no clear D. This TCR derives from a human donor with severe aplastic anemia or a healthy control (not recorded which). CDR3 in amino acids: CASSPENTEAFF. As DNA, the CDR3 is TGTGCCAGCAGCCCAGAGAACACTGAAGCTTTCTTT.